Sequencing of this T cell receptor beta chain was carried out in a study of metastatic and nonmetastatic thyroid tumors. In the study overall: The study looked at repertoires side by side in blood and in tumor or nodule tissue from malignant and benign thyroid patients.

This clone was found many times. Its specificity is not known. No patient received treatment before thyroid surgery. Study-wide results and limits: Significantly greater TCR beta diversity was reportedly found in malignant thyroid tumors than in benign nodules (in blood and tumor).

In the original analysis: Variation in CDR3 across clinicopathological groups served as the basis for constructing a distant-metastasis classifier in papillary thyroid cancer. TCRdb re-called the PCR reads with MiXCR. The V and J calls follow TCRdb's processing rather than the paper's. The sample has 11,000 to 15,000 clones; about a quarter are singletons. V was cut by 7 bases and J by 7 bases, with 8 bases left in between. The V gene's germline CDR1 is LNHDA and CDR2 SQIVND (reference sequence). The CDR3 runs to 11 residues. This chain joins TRBV19 and TRBJ2-4; the D is unclear. Sequencing was performed on blood. The sequence derives from a female donor with papillary thyroid cancer or a benign thyroid nodule (not recorded which). Some clones in this sample may be carry-over from other donors' samples. The DNA of the CDR3 is TGTGCCAGTACCCAGGCGAACATTCAGTACTTC. It translates to CASTQANIQYF.